This TCR beta chain was retrieved from a study of T-cell reconstitution after alpha-beta-depleted transplantation in children (dated by TCRdb to 2016 to 2017). Background for the entire study: T-cell immune reconstitution after TCRalphabeta/CD19-depleted allogeneic hematopoietic cell transplantation in children was quantitatively tracked in the study by means of TCR repertoire profiling.

V was cut back by 2 bases and J by 0 bases, leaving a gap of 8 bases between them. The CDR3 runs 14 amino acids, cysteine and phenylalanine included. The only DNA kept is the CDR3, 42 bases in frame from the first base. CDR1 DFQATT and CDR2 SNEGSKA were looked up in the germline V gene (reference sequence). To prepare the library, PCR was applied. The listed sequencing device is Illumina HiSeq 2500. TCR libraries were prepared with molecular barcoding, using unique molecular identifiers to normalize TCRbeta repertoire quantification. TCRdb trimmed the raw reads at Q25, called clones with MiXCR and kept productive beta chains. Identical CDR3 proteins give one entry, which carries the most common genes and DNA. The sample table lists about 420,000 distinct CDR3 sequences, about 17% of them with a count of one. Just under 30% of the sample comes from the top ten. The treatment or condition label of this sample denotes: allogeneic hematopoietic cell transplantation with graft depleted of TCRalphabeta T cells and CD19 B cells. The transplant recipients were children given TCRalphabeta/CD19-depleted allogeneic hematopoietic cell grafts.

What the authors observed across the whole study: The apparently early alphabetaT-cell count recovery about two months after transplant was reportedly dependent on only several hundred rapidly expanded clones derived from non-depleted graft cells. Hyperexpanded clone frequencies declined over subsequent months; after one year, T-cell counts and TCRbeta diversity were mostly attributed to newly produced T cells. In some patients, the high TCRbeta diversity seen at day 60 was put down to recipient T cells and intrathymic progenitors that had survived conditioning.

About this clonotype: Its antigen is currently not known. The record has no base qualities; no much larger clone is one base away.

The sequence was obtained from a boy less than two years old who had a stem cell transplant for Wiskott-Aldrich syndrome, so the T cells may come from the graft donor. The rearrangement joined TRBV20-1 to TRBJ2-1; the D gene could be TRBD1 or TRBD2, each one agreeing over 5 bases. The material was PBMCs, mostly from graft donor cells, obtained 360 days after TCRalphabeta/CD19-depleted stem cell transplant. The nucleotides are TGCAGTGCTAGAAAGGGGACCTCCTACAATGAGCAGTTCTTC. Its translation is CSARKGTSYNEQFF.